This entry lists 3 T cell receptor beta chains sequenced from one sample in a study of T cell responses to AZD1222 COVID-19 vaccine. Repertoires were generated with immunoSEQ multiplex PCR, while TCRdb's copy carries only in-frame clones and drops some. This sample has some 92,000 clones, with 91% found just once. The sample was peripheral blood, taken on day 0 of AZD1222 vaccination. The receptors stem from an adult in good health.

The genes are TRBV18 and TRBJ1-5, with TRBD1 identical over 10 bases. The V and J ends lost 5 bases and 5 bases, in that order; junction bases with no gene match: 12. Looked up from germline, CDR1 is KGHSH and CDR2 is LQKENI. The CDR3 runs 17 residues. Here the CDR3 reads CASSKGAGQGKDQPQHF. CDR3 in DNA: TGTGCCAGCTCAAAAGGAGCGGGACAGGGGAAGGATCAGCCCCAGCATTTT.

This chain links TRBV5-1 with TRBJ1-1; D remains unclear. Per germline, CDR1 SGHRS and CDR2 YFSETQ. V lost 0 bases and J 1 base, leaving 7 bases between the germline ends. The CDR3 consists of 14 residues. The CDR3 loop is CASSLDPANTEAFF. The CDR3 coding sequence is TGCGCCAGCAGCTTGGACCCCGCGAACACTGAAGCTTTCTTT.

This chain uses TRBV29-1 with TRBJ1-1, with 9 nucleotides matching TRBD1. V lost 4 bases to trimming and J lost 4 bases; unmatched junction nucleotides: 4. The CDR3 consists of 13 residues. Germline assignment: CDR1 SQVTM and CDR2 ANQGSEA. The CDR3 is CSVAQGAGTEAFF. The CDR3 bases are TGCAGCGTTGCACAGGGGGCCGGCACTGAAGCTTTCTTT. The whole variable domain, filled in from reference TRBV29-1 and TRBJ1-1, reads SAVISQKPSRDICQRGTSLTIQCQVDSQVTMMFWYRQQPGQSLTLIATANQGSEATYESGFVIDKFPISRPNLTFSTLTVSNMSPEDSSIYLCSVAQGAGTEAFFGQGTRLTVV.